These 15 T cell receptor beta chains originate from one sample sequenced in a study of Graves' ophthalmopathy and Graves' hyperthyroidism. As the template, RNA transcripts were used to amplify TCR beta CDR3 regions. The authors performed first-round RT-PCR with HTBI primers and then a second-round multiplex PCR. TCRdb re-derived calls from the multiplex PCR reads in MiXCR, one entry per CDR3 protein. The data show roughly 500,000 distinct CDR3 sequences, with approximately 15% seen just once and 8% to 10% held by the top ten. Sequencing was performed on blood. These receptors originate from a woman in her 30s with Graves' ophthalmopathy.

Many counts were recorded for this clonotype. The chain is built from TRBV7-6 and TRBJ2-7; D might be TRBD2 (7 bases). Trimming took 0 bases from V and 1 from J, leaving 16 bases between them. This CDR3 is 17 amino acids long. Germline V gene data show CDR1 as SGHVS and CDR2 as FNYEAQ. The CDR3 protein is CASSLAIRGALSYEQYF. The CDR3 DNA reads TGTGCCAGCAGCTTAGCGATTCGGGGGGCGCTGTCCTACGAGCAGTACTTC.

This clonotype was seen repeatedly, ten times or more. The chain's CDR3 is CASSVSPDRSNTGELFF. CDR3 DNA: TGTGCCAGCAGCGTTTCCCCCGACAGATCGAACACCGGGGAGCTGTTTTTT. The rearrangement joins TRBV9 to TRBJ2-2; D may be TRBD1 (5 bases). V lost 2 bases to trimming and J lost 0 bases, with 14 bases between them. Germline values: CDR1 SGDLS, CDR2 YYNGEE. This CDR3 has 17 amino acids.

This clonotype was seen more than once but under ten times. V and J are TRBV10-3 and TRBJ2-4, with D unresolved. From germline, CDR1 is ENHRY and CDR2 SYGVKD. Trimming removed 3 bases at V and 0 bases at J, with 9 bases between. This CDR3 has 15 amino acids. CDR3 nucleotide sequence: TGTGCCATCAGTGAAAGCGAGCTAGCCAAAAACATTCAGTACTTC. Encoded protein: CAISESELAKNIQYF.

In its sample, this clonotype was seen a few times. The chain is built from TRBV3-1 and TRBJ1-2; 8 bases line up with TRBD1. There are 15 residues in the CDR3. In germline, CDR1 is LGHDT, CDR2 YNNKEL (reference sequence). V was clipped by 5 bases and J by 4 bases; unmatched bases: 9. Here the CDR3 reads CASSFGQGPGYGYTF. The CDR3 coding sequence is TGTGCCAGCAGCTTCGGACAGGGCCCAGGCTATGGCTACACCTTC.

This clonotype was detected many times. The rearrangement uses TRBV5-1 and TRBJ2-1; 7 bases are a match to TRBD2. J gave up 6 bases and V 1 base, and 7 bases lay outside the gene matches. Germline lookup yields CDR1 SGHRS and CDR2 YFSETQ. This CDR3 comprises 15 residues. Here the CDR3 DNA reads TGCGCCAGCAGCTTGTATGGCGGGGGTGGCAATGAGCAGTTCTTC. It is translated as CASSLYGGGGNEQFF.

This clonotype was counted at least ten times. This chain connects TRBV20-1 to TRBJ1-5, with D possibly matching TRBD1 (6 bases). The V end was cut by 5 bases, the J end by 3 bases, with 11 bases between. CDR1 and CDR2 from the germline V gene are DFQATT and SNEGSKA (reference sequence). CDR3 size: 13 residues. CDR3 nucleotides: TGCAGTGCTTTGGACAGATACAATCAGCCCCAGCATTTT. Translating it yields CSALDRYNQPQHF.

This clonotype came up many times. The V call is TRBV15, the J call TRBJ1-5; D gene uncertain. Between the trimmed V and J ends, which lost 2 bases and 6 bases, there was a span of 5 bases. This CDR3 region has 12 residues. The germline V gene has CDR1 LNHNV and CDR2 YYDKDF (reference sequence). DNA of the CDR3: TGTGCCACCAGCAGATGGGGTCAGCCCCAGCATTTT. Protein: CATSRWGQPQHF.

There are many counts of this clonotype. The rearrangement uses TRBV28 and TRBJ2-7; possibly TRBD1 or TRBD2 for D (6 bases each). Germline V gene lookup returns CDR1 MDHEN and CDR2 SYDVKM. The CDR3 runs to 16 residues. Trimming removed 2 bases at V and 4 bases at J, with 18 bases between. The CDR3, as DNA: TGTGCCAGCAGTTTAGGCCCGCCCGGGGGCTGGTACGAGCAGTACTTC. Protein product: CASSLGPPGGWYEQYF. The full variable domain, rest sourced from reference TRBV28 and TRBJ2-7, is DVKVTQSSRYLVKRTGEKVFLECVQDMDHENMFWYRQDPGLGLRLIYFSYDVKMKEKGDIPEGYSVSREKKERFSLILESASTNQTSMYLCASSLGPPGGWYEQYFGPGTRLTVT.

In its sample, this clonotype was seen many times. V and J are TRBV28 and TRBJ1-2; no clear D. V lost 7 bases and J lost 5, with 14 bases in between. The germline CDR1 and CDR2 sequences are MDHEN and SYDVKM. The CDR3 covers 13 residues. The CDR3 DNA follows: TGTGCCAGCACCTCCGGCAGGACTTATGGCTACACCTTC. Translation: CASTSGRTYGYTF.

This clonotype was counted at least ten times. The germline gene is not matched at one end of the junction; a read error may be the cause. J is TRBJ1-1 and V is TRBV7-9; D perhaps matches TRBD1 (5 bases). CDR1 SEHNR and CDR2 FQNEAQ come from the germline V gene (reference sequence). The CDR3 has 14 residues. In DNA form, the CDR3 reads TGCGCCAGCAGCCGCCGCCAGGGTACCACTGAAGCTTTCTTT. It translates to CASSRRQGTTEAFF. Drawing the rest from reference TRBV7-9 and TRBJ1-1, the complete variable domain is DTGVSQNPRHKITKRGQNVTFRCDPISEHNRLYWYRQTLGQGPEFLTYFQNEAQLEKSRLLSDRFSAERPKGSFSTLEIQRTEQGDSAMYLCASSRRQGTTEAFFGQGTRLTVV.

CDR3 nucleotide sequence: TGCGCCAGCAGCTTACAGGGAGGGGACTACAATGAGCAGTTCTTC. Translating it yields CASSLQGGDYNEQFF. The chain has TRBV5-1 and TRBJ2-1; possible D gene TRBD2, 7 bases. The CDR3 runs 15 residues. Trimming stripped 2 bases from V and 3 bases from J, with 12 bases between. CDR1 and CDR2 (germline): SGHRS, YFSETQ.

The chain is built from TRBV12-3 or TRBV12-4 and TRBJ2-5, with TRBD2 matching 10 bases. V lost 6 bases and J lost 2; bases outside the gene matches: 3. The CDR3 totals 14 residues. CDR3 sequence reads: CASREGLAQETQYF. The CDR3 DNA follows: TGTGCCAGCAGGGAGGGACTAGCGCAAGAGACCCAGTACTTC.

Only one count was recorded for this clonotype. This rearrangement joins TRBV5-4 to TRBJ1-2, with D unresolved. CDR3 length: 14 residues. V was cut by 1 base and J by 7 bases, with 14 bases left in between. In germline, CDR1 is SGHNT, CDR2 YYREEE (reference sequence). The DNA of the CDR3 is TGTGCCAGCAGCTTGACCGGGCCAGTCTCTGGCTACACCTTC. It is translated as CASSLTGPVSGYTF.

This clonotype was seen repeatedly, ten times or more. The rearrangement links TRBV4-1 to TRBJ1-2; 8 nucleotides agree with TRBD1. V gave up 2 bases and J gave up 6 bases; unmatched junction bases: 17. The V gene's germline CDR1 is MGHRA and CDR2 YSYEKL. The length of the CDR3 is 18 residues. The CDR3 DNA follows: TGCGCCAGCAGCCAAAAACGCCTTTGGGACAGGTATGGAGATGGCTACACCTTC. Its protein is CASSQKRLWDRYGDGYTF.

There are many counts of this clonotype. V gene TRBV15 combines with J gene TRBJ2-6; no clear D gene. The CDR3 sequence is 15 residues long. The germline V and J ends were trimmed by 4 bases and 0 bases, with 7 bases remaining between them. Germline-derived CDR1 and CDR2 are LNHNV and YYDKDF (reference sequence). The CDR3 DNA sequence: TGTGCCACCAGCACTTCACGCTCTGGGGCCAACGTCCTGACTTTC. Translating it yields CATSTSRSGANVLTF.